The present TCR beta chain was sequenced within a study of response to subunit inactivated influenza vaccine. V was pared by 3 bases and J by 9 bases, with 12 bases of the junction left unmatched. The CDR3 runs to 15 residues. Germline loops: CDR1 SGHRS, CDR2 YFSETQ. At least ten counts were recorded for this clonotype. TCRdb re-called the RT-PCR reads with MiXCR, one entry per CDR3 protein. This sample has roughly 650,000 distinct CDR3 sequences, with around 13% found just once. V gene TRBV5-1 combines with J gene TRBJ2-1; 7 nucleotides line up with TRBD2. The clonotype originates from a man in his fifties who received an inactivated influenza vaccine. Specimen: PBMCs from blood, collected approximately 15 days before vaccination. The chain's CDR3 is CASSSSGGGLSEQFF. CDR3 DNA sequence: TGCGCCAGCAGCTCGTCTGGCGGGGGTTTAAGTGAGCAGTTCTTC.